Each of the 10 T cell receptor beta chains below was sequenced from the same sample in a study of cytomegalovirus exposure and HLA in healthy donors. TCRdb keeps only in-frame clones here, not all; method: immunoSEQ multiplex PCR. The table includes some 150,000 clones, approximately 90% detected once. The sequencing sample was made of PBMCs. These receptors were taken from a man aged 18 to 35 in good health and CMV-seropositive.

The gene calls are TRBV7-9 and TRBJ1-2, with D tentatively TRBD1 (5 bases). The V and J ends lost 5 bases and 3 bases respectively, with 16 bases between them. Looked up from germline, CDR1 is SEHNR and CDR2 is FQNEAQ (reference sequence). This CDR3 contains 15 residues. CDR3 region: CASSKGLSGDYGYTF. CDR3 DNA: TGTGCCAGCAGCAAGGGACTGTCGGGGGACTATGGCTACACCTTC.

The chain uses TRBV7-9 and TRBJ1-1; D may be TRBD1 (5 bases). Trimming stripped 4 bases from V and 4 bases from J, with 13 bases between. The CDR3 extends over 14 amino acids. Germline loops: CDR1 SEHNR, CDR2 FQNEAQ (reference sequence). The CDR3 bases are TGTGCCAGCAGCTATGACAGTTTCGGCACTGAAGCTTTCTTT. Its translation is CASSYDSFGTEAFF.

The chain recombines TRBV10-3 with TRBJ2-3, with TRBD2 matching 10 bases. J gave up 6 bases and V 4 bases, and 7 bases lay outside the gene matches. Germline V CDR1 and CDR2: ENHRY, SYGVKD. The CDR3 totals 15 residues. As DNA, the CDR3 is TGTGCCATCAGTGGGGCTAGCGGGGGAGGGGATACGCAGTATTTT. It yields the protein CAISGASGGGDTQYF.

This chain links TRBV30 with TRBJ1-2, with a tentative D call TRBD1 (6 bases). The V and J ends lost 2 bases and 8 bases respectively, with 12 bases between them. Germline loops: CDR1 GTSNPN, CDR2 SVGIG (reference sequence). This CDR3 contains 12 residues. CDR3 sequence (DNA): TGTGCCTGGAGTACAACAGGGCTAGGCTACACCTTC. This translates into CAWSTTGLGYTF.

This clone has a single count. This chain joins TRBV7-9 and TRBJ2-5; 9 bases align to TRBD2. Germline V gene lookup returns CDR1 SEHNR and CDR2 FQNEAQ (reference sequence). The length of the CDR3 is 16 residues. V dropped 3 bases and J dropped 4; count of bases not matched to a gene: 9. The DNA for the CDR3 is TGTGCCAGCAGCTTTAGAGGCCTAGCGGGAACAGAGACCCAGTACTTC. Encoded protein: CASSFRGLAGTETQYF.

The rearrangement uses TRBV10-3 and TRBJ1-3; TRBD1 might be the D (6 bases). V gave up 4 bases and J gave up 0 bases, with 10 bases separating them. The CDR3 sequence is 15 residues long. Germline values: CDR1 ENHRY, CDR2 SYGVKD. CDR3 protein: CAISVGAHSGNTIYF. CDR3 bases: TGTGCCATCAGTGTGGGGGCTCACTCTGGAAACACCATATATTTT.

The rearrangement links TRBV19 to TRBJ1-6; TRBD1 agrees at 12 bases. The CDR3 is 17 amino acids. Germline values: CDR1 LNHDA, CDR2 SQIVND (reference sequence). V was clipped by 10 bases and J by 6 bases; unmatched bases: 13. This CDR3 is CATRPGTGGWGNSPLHF. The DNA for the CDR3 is TGTGCCACCCGTCCCGGGACAGGGGGCTGGGGTAATTCACCCCTCCACTTT.

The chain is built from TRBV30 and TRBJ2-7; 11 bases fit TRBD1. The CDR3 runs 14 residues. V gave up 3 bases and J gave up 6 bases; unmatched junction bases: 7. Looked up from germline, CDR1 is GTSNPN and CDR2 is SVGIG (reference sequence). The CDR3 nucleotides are TGTGCCTGGAGCGCAGGGACAGGGGGGAGCGAGCAGTACTTC. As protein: CAWSAGTGGSEQYF.

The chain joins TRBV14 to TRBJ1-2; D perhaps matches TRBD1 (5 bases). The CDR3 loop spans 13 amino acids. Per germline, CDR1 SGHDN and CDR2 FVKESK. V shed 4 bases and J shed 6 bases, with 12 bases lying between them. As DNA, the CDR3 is TGTGCCAGCAGCCCCAGGGAAAGTGATGGCTACACCTTC. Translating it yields CASSPRESDGYTF.

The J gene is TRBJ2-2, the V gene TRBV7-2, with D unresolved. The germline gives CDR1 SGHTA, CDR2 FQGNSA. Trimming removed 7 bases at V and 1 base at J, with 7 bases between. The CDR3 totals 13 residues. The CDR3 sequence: CASNNRNTGELFF. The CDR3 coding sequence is TGTGCCAGCAACAACAGGAACACCGGGGAGCTGTTTTTT. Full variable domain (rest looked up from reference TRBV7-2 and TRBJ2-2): GAGVSQSPSNKVTEKGKDVELRCDPISGHTALYWYRQSLGQGLEFLIYFQGNSAPDKSGLPSDRFSAERTGGSVSTLTIQRTQQEDSAVYLCASNNRNTGELFFGEGSRLTVL.